This T cell receptor (beta chain) was obtained from a study of cytomegalovirus exposure and HLA in healthy donors. Primers for the PCR totalled 60 Vbeta and 13 Jbeta. Here immunoSEQ multiplex PCR was the method, and the copy in TCRdb shows in-frame clones only, minus some. The table includes about 180,000 clones, 80% detected once. Unmatched junction bases numbered 6, after V lost 2 bases and J lost 11 bases. The CDR3 consists of 15 residues. Per the germline V gene, CDR1 is MNHEY and CDR2 is SVGAGI. The chain employs TRBV6-5 and TRBJ2-1; TRBD2 matches 13 bases. This clonotype was obtained from a man between 25 and 39 years old in good health and CMV-seronegative. The specimen was PBMCs. As DNA, the CDR3 is TGTGCCAGCAGTTACAGGGGACTAGCGGGGTTCCAGCAGTTCTTC. Residues: CASSYRGLAGFQQFF.